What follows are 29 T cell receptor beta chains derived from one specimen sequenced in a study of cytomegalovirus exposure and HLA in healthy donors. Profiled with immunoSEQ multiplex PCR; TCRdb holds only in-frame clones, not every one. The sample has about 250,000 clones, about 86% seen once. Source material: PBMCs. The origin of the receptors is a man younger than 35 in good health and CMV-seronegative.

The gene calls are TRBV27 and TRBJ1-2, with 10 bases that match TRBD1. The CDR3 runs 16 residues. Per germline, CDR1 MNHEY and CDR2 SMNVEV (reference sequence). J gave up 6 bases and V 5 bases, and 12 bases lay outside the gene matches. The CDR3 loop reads CASSRTRQGARDGYTF. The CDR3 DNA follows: TGTGCCAGCAGTCGCACCCGACAGGGGGCTCGGGATGGCTACACCTTC.

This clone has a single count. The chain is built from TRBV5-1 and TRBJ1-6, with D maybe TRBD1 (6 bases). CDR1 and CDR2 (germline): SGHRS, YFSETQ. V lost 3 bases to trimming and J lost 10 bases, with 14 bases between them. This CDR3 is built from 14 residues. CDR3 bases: TGCGCCAGCAGCTCGAGGGGGTTAGAGTCACCCCTCCACTTT. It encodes CASSSRGLESPLHF.

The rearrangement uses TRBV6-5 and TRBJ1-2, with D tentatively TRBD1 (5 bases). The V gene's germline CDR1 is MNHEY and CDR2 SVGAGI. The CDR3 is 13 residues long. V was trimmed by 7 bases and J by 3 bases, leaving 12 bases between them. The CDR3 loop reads CASNPGGYYGYTF. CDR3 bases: TGTGCCAGCAACCCCGGGGGGTACTATGGCTACACCTTC.

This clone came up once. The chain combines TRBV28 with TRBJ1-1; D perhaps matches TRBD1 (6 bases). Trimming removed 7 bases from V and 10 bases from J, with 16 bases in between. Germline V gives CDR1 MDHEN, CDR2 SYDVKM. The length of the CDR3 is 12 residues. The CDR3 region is CASNPTRGGAFF. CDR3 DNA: TGTGCCAGCAACCCCACAAGGGGGGGAGCTTTCTTT.

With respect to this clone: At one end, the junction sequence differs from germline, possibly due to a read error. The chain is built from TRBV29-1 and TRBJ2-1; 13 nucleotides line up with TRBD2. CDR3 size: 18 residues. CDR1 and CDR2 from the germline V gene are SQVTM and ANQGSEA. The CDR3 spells CSVDGLAGEGSTYDEQFF. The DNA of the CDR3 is TGCAGCGTTGACGGACTAGCGGGAGAGGGTTCCACCTACGATGAGCAGTTCTTC.

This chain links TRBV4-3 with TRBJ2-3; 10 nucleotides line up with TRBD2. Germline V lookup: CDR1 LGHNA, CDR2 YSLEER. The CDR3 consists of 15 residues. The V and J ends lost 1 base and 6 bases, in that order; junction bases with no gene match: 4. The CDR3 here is CASSQVAGGSDTQYF. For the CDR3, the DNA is TGCGCCAGCAGCCAAGTAGCGGGAGGATCCGATACGCAGTATTTT.

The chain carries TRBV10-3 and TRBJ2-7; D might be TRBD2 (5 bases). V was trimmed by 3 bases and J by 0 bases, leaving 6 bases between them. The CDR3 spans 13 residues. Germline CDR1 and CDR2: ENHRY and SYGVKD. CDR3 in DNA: TGTGCCATCAGTGATCGGGGCTCCTACGAGCAGTACTTC. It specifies CAISDRGSYEQYF.

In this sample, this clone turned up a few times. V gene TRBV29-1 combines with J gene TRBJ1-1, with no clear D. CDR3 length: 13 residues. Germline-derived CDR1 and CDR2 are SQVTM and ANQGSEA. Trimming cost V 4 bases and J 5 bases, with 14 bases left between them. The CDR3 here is CSVGRAQRTEAFF. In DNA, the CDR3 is TGCAGCGTTGGGAGGGCGCAGAGGACTGAAGCTTTCTTT.

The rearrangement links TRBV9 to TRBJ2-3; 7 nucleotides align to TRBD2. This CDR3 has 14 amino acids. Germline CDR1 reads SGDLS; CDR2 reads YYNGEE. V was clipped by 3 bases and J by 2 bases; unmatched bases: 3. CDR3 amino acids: CASSAGLITDTQYF. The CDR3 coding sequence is TGTGCCAGCAGCGCGGGACTAATCACAGATACGCAGTATTTT.

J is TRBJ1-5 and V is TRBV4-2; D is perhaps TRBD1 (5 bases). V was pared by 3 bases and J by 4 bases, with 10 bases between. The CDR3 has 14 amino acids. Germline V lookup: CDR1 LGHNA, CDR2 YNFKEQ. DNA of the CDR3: TGTGCCAGCAGCCAGGGACTGGAGAATCAGCCCCAGCATTTT. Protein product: CASSQGLENQPQHF.

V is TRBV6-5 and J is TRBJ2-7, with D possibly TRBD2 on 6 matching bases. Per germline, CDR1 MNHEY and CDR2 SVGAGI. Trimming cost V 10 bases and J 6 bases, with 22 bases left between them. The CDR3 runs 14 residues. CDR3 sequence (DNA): TGTGCCACCACCGCGGGACCCGGGATTGCCGAGCAGTACTTC. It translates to CATTAGPGIAEQYF.

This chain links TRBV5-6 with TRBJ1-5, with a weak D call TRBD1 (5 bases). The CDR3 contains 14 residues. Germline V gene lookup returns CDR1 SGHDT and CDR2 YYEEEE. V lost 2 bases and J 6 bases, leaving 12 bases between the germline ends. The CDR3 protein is CASSFLNGGQPQHF. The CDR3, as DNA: TGTGCCAGCAGCTTCTTAAACGGGGGTCAGCCCCAGCATTTT.

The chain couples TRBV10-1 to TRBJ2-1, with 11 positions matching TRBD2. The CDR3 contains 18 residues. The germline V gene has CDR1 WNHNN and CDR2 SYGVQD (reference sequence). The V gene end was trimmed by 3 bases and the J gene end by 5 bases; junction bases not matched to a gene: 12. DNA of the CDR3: TGCGCCAGCAGTGAAGTGCAATTTGGACTAGCGGGTAACAATGAGCAGTTCTTC. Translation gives CASSEVQFGLAGNNEQFF.

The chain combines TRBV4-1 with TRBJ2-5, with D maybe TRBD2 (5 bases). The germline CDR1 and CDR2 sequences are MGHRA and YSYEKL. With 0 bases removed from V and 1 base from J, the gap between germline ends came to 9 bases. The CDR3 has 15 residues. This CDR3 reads CASSQEVGLQETQYF. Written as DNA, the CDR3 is TGCGCCAGCAGCCAAGAGGTAGGACTCCAAGAGACCCAGTACTTC.

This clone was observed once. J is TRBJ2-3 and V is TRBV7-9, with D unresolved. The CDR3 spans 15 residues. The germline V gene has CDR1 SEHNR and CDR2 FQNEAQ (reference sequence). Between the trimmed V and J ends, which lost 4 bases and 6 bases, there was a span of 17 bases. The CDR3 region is CASSSKFLRADTQYF. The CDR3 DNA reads TGTGCCAGCAGCTCCAAGTTCCTCCGCGCGGATACGCAGTATTTT. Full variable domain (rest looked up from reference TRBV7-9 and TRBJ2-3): DTGVSQNPRHKITKRGQNVTFRCDPISEHNRLYWYRQTLGQGPEFLTYFQNEAQLEKSRLLSDRFSAERPKGSFSTLEIQRTEQGDSAMYLCASSSKFLRADTQYFGPGTRLTVL.

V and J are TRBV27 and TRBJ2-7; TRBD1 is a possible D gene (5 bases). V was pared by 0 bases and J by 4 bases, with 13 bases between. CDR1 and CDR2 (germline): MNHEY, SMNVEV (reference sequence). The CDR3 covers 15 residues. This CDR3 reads CASSLSSGKGYEQYF. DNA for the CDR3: TGTGCCAGCAGTTTATCGTCAGGGAAGGGGTACGAGCAGTACTTC.

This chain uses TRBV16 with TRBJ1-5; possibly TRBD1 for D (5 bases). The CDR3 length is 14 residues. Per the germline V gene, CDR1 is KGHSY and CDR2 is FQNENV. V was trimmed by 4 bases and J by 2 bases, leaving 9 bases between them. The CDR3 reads CASSPAGGNQPQHF. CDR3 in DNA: TGTGCCAGCAGCCCGGCGGGGGGCAATCAGCCCCAGCATTTT. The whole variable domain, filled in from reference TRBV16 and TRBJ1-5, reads GEEVAQTPKHLVRGEGQKAKLYCAPIKGHSYVFWYQQVLKNEFKFLISFQNENVFDETGMPKERFSAKCLPNSPCSLEIQATKLEDSAVYFCASSPAGGNQPQHFGDGTRLSIL.

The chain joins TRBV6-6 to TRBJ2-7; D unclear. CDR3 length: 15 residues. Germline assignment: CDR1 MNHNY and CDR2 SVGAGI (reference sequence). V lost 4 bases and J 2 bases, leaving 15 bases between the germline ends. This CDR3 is CASSSSSEVPYEQYF. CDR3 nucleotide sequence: TGTGCCAGCAGTTCCTCCTCCGAGGTCCCCTACGAGCAGTACTTC.

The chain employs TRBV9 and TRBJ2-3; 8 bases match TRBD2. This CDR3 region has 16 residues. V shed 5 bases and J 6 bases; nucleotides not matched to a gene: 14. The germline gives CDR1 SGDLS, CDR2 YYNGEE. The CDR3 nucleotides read TGTGCCAGCAGTCGACAAGGGACTAGGCATTCGGATACGCAGTATTTT. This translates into CASSRQGTRHSDTQYF.

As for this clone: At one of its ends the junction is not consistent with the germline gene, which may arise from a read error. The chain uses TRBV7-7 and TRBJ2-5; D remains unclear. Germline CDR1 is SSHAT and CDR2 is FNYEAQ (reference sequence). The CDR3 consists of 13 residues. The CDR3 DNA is TGTGCTAGCAGCCAGCGATTACGGGAGACCCAGTACTTC. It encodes CASSQRLRETQYF.

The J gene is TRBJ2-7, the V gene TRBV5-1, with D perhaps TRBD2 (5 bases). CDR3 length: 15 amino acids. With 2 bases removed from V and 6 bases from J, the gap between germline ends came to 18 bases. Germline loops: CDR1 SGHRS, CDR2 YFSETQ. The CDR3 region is CASSLKDSYNGEQYF. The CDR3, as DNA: TGCGCCAGCAGCTTAAAGGACTCCTACAATGGCGAGCAGTACTTC.

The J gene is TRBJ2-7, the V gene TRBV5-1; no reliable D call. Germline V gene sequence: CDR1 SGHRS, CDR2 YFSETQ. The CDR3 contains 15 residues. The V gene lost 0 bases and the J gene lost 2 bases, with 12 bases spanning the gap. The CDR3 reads CASSLGQSSPYEQYF. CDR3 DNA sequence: TGCGCCAGCAGCTTGGGACAATCATCCCCCTACGAGCAGTACTTC.

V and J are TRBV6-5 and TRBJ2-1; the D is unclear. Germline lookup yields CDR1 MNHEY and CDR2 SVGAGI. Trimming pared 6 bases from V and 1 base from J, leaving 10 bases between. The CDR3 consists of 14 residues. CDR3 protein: CASRGALSYNEQFF. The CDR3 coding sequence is TGTGCCAGCAGGGGCGCTCTGTCCTACAATGAGCAGTTCTTC.

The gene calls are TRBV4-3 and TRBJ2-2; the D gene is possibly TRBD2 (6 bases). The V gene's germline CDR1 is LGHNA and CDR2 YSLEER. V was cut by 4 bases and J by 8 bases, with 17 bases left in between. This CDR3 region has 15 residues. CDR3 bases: TGCGCCAGCAGCCCCTCTAGCGCCCTAGTAGGGGAGCTGTTTTTT. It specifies CASSPSSALVGELFF.

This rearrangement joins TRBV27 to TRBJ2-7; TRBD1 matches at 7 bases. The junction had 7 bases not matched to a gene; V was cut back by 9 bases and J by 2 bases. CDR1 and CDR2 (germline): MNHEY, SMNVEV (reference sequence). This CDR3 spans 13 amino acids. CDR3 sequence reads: CASRTGITYEQYF. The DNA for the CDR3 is TGTGCCAGTCGGACAGGCATAACCTACGAGCAGTACTTC.

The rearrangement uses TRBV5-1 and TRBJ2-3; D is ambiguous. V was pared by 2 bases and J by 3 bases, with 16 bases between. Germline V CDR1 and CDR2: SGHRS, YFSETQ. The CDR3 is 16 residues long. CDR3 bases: TGCGCCAGCAGCTTCAAACACACCCGGGTGACAGATACGCAGTATTTT. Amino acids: CASSFKHTRVTDTQYF. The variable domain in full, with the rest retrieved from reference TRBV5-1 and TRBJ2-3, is KAGVTQTPRYLIKTRGQQVTLSCSPISGHRSVSWYQQTPGQGLQFLFEYFSETQRNKGNFPGRFSGRQFSNSRSEMNVSTLELGDSALYLCASSFKHTRVTDTQYFGPGTRLTVL.

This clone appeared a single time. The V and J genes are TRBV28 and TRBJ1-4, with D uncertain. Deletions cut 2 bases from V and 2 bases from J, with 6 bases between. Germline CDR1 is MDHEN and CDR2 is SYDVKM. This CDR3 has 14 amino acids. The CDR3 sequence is CASSLELTNEKLFF. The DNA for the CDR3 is TGTGCCAGCAGTTTAGAACTGACTAATGAAAAACTGTTTTTT.

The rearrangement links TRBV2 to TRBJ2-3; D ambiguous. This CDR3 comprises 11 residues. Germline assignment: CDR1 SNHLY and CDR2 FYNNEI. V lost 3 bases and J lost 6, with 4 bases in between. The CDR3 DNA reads TGTGCCAGCAGTGACAGGGATACGCAGTATTTT. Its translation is CASSDRDTQYF.

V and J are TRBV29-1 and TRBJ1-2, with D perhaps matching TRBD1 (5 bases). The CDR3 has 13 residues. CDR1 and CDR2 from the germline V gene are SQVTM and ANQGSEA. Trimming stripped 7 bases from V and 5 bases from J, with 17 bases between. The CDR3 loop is CSAEDSLVYGYTF. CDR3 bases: TGCAGCGCAGAAGACAGCCTAGTTTATGGCTACACCTTC.